This T cell receptor beta chain emerged from a study of T cell repertoires in ileal Crohn's disease (dated 2019 in TCRdb). Notes on the research overall: At the time of surgery, approximately 35% of patients were active smokers, and the median duration of disease was 7.9 years. Every patient underwent surgery because of a complication, which was stricturing disease in approximately 61% of cases and penetrating disease in around 39%. Postoperative therapy was given to about half of the patients, with thiopurines administered to more than 10 patients and anti-TNF agents administered to approximately 17 patients. M0 samples consisted of biopsies taken from the inflamed part of the ileum in the surgical resection specimen. For commercial TCRB immunosequencing, around 500 nanograms of biopsy DNA were submitted for each sample. A prospective multicentre cohort supplied the approximately 56 Crohn's disease patients whose TCR repertoires were analysed. The study was conducted in parallel with a multicentre cohort that was designed to identify predictors of early endoscopic recurrence following ileocolonic resection. A Rutgeerts score above i0 was used to define endoscopic postoperative recurrence. A total of 170 or so mucosal samples from about 50 patients were sequenced, with samples obtained at several locations on the surgical specimen and at postoperative endoscopy. The study at large found these results: Endoscopic recurrence was linked to a higher percentage of high-frequency clones at surgery, and recurrence occurred in every patient whose clonality exceeded 26.8% (18/57). Compared with CD4 T cells, sorted CD8 T cells contained more high-frequency clones, which suggests that the mucosal expansions were mostly CD8. A significantly higher proportion of clonal expansions was observed in active smokers at surgery than in non-smokers (about 25% vs 20%, p=0.02). Only a subgroup of patients, of unstated size, had their mucosal CD4 and CD8 T cells sorted and sequenced.

At the junction V is shortened by 0 bases and J by 4 bases, with 13 bases in between. CDR1 and CDR2 are drawn from the germline V gene: LGHNA, YSLEER. Inclusive of the bounding cysteine and phenylalanine, the CDR3 is 15 residues long. Just CDR3 DNA is preserved here, 45 bases in frame from base 1. The library relied on the immunoSEQ multiplex PCR assay. Adaptive Biotechnology amplified CDR3 regions from genomic DNA with a two-step multiplex PCR that controlled for amplification bias. In the first PCR, primers covered every V and J gene segment, and in the second PCR, barcodes and Illumina adapters were added. CDR3 libraries were sequenced using an Illumina instrument. As for the authors' bioinformatics: The analysis drew on both the pipelines supplied by the vendor and custom analysis of the raw data in R/Bioconductor running R version 3.3.0. Clonality, which ranges from 0 to 1, was calculated as the inverse of the normalised Shannon entropy across all productive clones. High-frequency clones were defined as the share of the repertoire taken up by the top 100 clones, keeping only clones that passed a 95% confidence test. The Simpson index measured repertoire diversity, and the Morisita-Horn index measured overlap between samples. TCRdb provides this immuneACCESS table in a form limited to in-frame rearrangements. Some clones are lacking; in checked studies, under half of them reflect an unresolved V gene, and why the rest are absent is not known. Clonal size and the V and J genes are those of that table, whereas D and trimming came from the DNA. This sample gives thousands of clones in total; 80% to 95% of them show up just once. The ten largest clones add up to about 3% of the sample.

The time point label for this specimen denotes: inflamed ileum from the surgical specimen. To be eligible, patients had to be adults with ileal or ileocolonic Crohn's disease and an indication for ileocolonic resection. Whole ileal mucosal biopsies were stored frozen at -80°C before DNA extraction. Genomic DNA was extracted from frozen whole biopsies with a TRizol-based method and quantified on a NanoDrop 2000 spectrophotometer. On this clone: Its antigen specificity is not known. Base qualities are missing; no much larger clone stands one base away.

This sequence originates from an adult with Crohn's disease. The sample was ileal tissue. This sequence uses TRBV4-3 and TRBJ2-7; TRBD1 is a weak D gene call, 5 bases matching. The CDR3 region reads CASSQDGQGPYEQYF. The nucleotide sequence is TGCGCCAGCAGCCAAGATGGTCAGGGCCCGTACGAGCAGTACTTC.